This TCR beta chain stems from a study of cytomegalovirus exposure and HLA in healthy donors. The germline gives CDR1 MNHEY, CDR2 SVGAGI. Germline trimming cut 4 bases from V and 3 bases from J; bases unmatched to any gene: 3. This CDR3 contains 16 residues. The study ran its PCR with 60 Vbeta and 13 Jbeta primers. Using immunoSEQ multiplex PCR, the repertoire was profiled, and TCRdb retains in-frame clones only, with some absent. The sample shows over 25,000 clones, and 0.71% sits with its ten largest clones. Among the donors, all were healthy bone marrow donors. V gene TRBV6-5 combines with J gene TRBJ1-4; 12 bases fit TRBD1. This TCR was sampled from a young man in good health and CMV-seronegative. Source material: PBMCs. CDR3 DNA: TGTGCCAGCAGTTCGGGACAGGGGGCAGCTAATGAAAAACTGTTTTTT. It is translated as CASSSGQGAANEKLFF.